This TCR beta chain was recorded in a study of type 1 and type 2 diabetes patients. Study-level background: The cohort mixed type 1 diabetes, type 2 diabetes and nondiabetic donors.

PCR was run on genomic DNA. The TCR beta CDR3 region was amplified using 30 forward and 13 reverse primers. TCRdb processed the multiplex PCR reads anew with MiXCR; each CDR3 protein has one entry. The sample lists 250,000 or so distinct CDR3 sequences; 45% to 60% were seen once. The CDR3 spans 17 residues. V trimming: 5 bases; J trimming: 2 bases; junction bases outside the gene matches: 10. CDR1 and CDR2 from the germline V gene are LNHDA and SQIVND (reference sequence). This clonotype was detected a few times. Standard classification criteria confirmed type 1 or type 2 diabetes in all patients. This clonotype was obtained from a man aged 18 to 35 with type 2 diabetes. The material sequenced was peripheral blood mononuclear cells (PBMCs). The chain recombines TRBV19 with TRBJ2-1; TRBD2 agrees at 9 bases. CDR3 amino acids: CASSFLAGPDTYNEQFF. The CDR3 bases are TGTGCCAGTAGTTTCCTAGCGGGACCTGATACCTACAATGAGCAGTTCTTC.